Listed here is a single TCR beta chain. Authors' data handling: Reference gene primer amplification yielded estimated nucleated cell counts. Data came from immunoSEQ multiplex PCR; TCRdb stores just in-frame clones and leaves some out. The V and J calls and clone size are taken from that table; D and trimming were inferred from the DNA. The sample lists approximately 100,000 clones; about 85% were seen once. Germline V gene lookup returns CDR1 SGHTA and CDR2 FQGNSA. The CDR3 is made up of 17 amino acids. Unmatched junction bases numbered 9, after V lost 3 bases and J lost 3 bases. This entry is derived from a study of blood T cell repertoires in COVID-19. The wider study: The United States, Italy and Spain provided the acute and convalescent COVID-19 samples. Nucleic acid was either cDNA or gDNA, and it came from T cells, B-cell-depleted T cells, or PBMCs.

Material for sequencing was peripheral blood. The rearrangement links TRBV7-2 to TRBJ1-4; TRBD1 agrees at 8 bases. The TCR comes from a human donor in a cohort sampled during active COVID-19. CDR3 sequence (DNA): TGTGCCAGCAGCTTCAAAGCCGGGACAGGCCCTAATGAAAAACTGTTTTTT. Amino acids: CASSFKAGTGPNEKLFF.